Following are 14 T cell receptor beta chains from one sample sequenced in a study of cytomegalovirus exposure and HLA in healthy donors. Vbeta (60) and Jbeta (13) primers were used in the PCR. Assay: immunoSEQ multiplex PCR; the TCRdb copy retains only in-frame clones and omits some. The data contain about 220,000 clones, around 76% of them singletons. The sequenced material came from PBMCs. The receptors originated from a man younger than 35 in good health and CMV-seronegative.

The chain recombines TRBV6-6 with TRBJ1-2; TRBD1 agrees at 9 bases. Germline V lookup: CDR1 MNHNY, CDR2 SVGAGI (reference sequence). The V segment lost 5 bases and the J segment 8 bases; nucleotides outside the gene matches: 0. The CDR3 consists of 11 residues. CDR3 coding DNA: TGTGCCAGCAGTGGACAGGGGGGCTACACCTTC. Translating gives CASSGQGGYTF.

This chain joins TRBV6-5 and TRBJ1-3, with D hard to call. Trimming cost V 4 bases and J 12 bases, with 13 bases left between them. Germline CDR1 MNHEY, CDR2 SVGAGI. The CDR3 covers 12 residues. This chain's CDR3 is CASSSTAAHIYF. CDR3 DNA sequence: TGTGCCAGCAGTTCCACAGCCGCCCACATATATTTT.

Remarks on this clone: Other nucleotide sequences from this sample produce the same CDR3. The chain uses TRBV11-2 and TRBJ2-5; TRBD2 might be the D (6 bases). CDR3 length equals 13 residues. Trimming shortened V by 1 base and J by 5 bases, and 8 bases separated the two germline ends. Germline values: CDR1 SGHAT, CDR2 FQNNGV. CDR3 amino acids: CASSLGGGETQYF. As DNA, the CDR3 is TGTGCCAGCAGCTTAGGTGGGGGGGAGACCCAGTACTTC.

The genes are TRBV27 and TRBJ1-1; a possible D gene is TRBD1 (6 bases). The CDR3 consists of 14 residues. Germline loops: CDR1 MNHEY, CDR2 SMNVEV (reference sequence). V lost 8 bases and J 0 bases, leaving 13 bases between the germline ends. The CDR3 region has the DNA TGTGCCAGCCGTGGTTACAGGGTGAACACTGAAGCTTTCTTT. This codes for CASRGYRVNTEAFF.

The genes are TRBV27 and TRBJ2-7; TRBD2 might be the D (5 bases). Germline CDR1 is MNHEY and CDR2 is SMNVEV (reference sequence). V dropped 8 bases and J dropped 5 bases, with 13 bases sitting between them. The CDR3 sequence is 12 residues long. The CDR3 here is CASSRPGNEQYF. CDR3 nucleotides: TGTGCCAGCTCTCGACCGGGGAACGAGCAGTACTTC.

This chain links TRBV19 with TRBJ1-4; 7 bases match TRBD1. Losses at the gene ends were 5 bases for V and 4 bases for J; bases not matched to a gene: 7. The CDR3 runs to 15 residues. In germline, CDR1 is LNHDA, CDR2 SQIVND (reference sequence). The CDR3 protein is CASSVRDSRNEKLFF. DNA of the CDR3: TGTGCCAGTAGTGTCCGGGACAGCCGTAATGAAAAACTGTTTTTT.

The chain has TRBV2 and TRBJ1-1; D possibly corresponds to TRBD1 (6 bases). The CDR3 contains 13 residues. V was trimmed by 5 bases and J by 1 base, leaving 8 bases between them. Germline CDR1 reads SNHLY; CDR2 reads FYNNEI. The CDR3 DNA follows: TGTGCCAGCAGTTACAGGGAGAACACTGAAGCTTTCTTT. Translated: CASSYRENTEAFF.

In DNA form, the CDR3 reads TGTGCCAGTAGTATAGATCCAGCGGGAGACCCCGCAGATACGCAGTATTTT. It yields the protein CASSIDPAGDPADTQYF. The chain is built from TRBV19 and TRBJ2-3; 8 bases match TRBD2. The V gene's germline CDR1 is LNHDA and CDR2 SQIVND (reference sequence). The CDR3 totals 17 residues. The V gene end was trimmed by 0 bases and the J gene end by 4 bases; junction bases not matched to a gene: 9.

The chain recombines TRBV6-1 with TRBJ1-2; 7 bases agree with TRBD1. In germline, CDR1 is MNHNS, CDR2 SASEGT. CDR3 length equals 14 residues. The junction had 11 bases not matched to a gene; V was cut back by 6 bases and J by 7 bases. The DNA of the CDR3 is TGTGCCAGCAGGACTAAGACAGGGAAAAGTGGCTACACCTTC. It specifies CASRTKTGKSGYTF.

This chain joins TRBV6-1 and TRBJ1-2; TRBD1 aligns across 9 bases. The CDR3 contains 14 residues. The trim removed 6 bases at V and 7 bases at J, leaving 9 bases unmatched. Germline values: CDR1 MNHNS, CDR2 SASEGT. CDR3 loop: CASSHETGGSGYTF. CDR3 bases: TGTGCCAGCAGCCACGAGACAGGGGGAAGTGGCTACACCTTC.

This sequence joins TRBV27 and TRBJ2-1; 8 bases fit TRBD2. The CDR3 has 15 amino acids. V shed 2 bases, J shed 10 bases, and the junction held 10 bases outside the gene matches. Germline V gene sequence: CDR1 MNHEY, CDR2 SMNVEV (reference sequence). DNA of the CDR3: TGTGCCAGCAGTTTAGGGTCGGGAGGGCCGTCAGAGCAGTTCTTC. Its translation: CASSLGSGGPSEQFF.

V is TRBV6-1 and J is TRBJ2-1; tentatively, D is TRBD1 (8 bases). The length of the CDR3 is 19 residues. V shed 2 bases and J shed 2 bases, with 22 bases lying between them. Germline CDR1 is MNHNS and CDR2 is SASEGT. The CDR3 sequence: CASSEKGQGRLAPYNEQFF. For the CDR3, the DNA is TGTGCCAGCAGTGAAAAAGGACAGGGAAGACTAGCTCCCTACAATGAGCAGTTCTTC.

In the case of this clone: Other nucleotide sequences from this sample produce the same CDR3. The chain joins TRBV7-9 to TRBJ2-7; 7 bases agree with TRBD1. The CDR3 consists of 13 residues. Per germline, CDR1 SEHNR and CDR2 FQNEAQ (reference sequence). V lost 4 bases to trimming and J lost 3 bases; unmatched junction nucleotides: 3. CDR3 DNA sequence: TGTGCCAGCAGCTCCCGGGACAGCTACGAGCAGTACTTC. The encoded protein is CASSSRDSYEQYF. Supplemented by reference TRBV7-9 and TRBJ2-7, the full variable domain reads DTGVSQNPRHKITKRGQNVTFRCDPISEHNRLYWYRQTLGQGPEFLTYFQNEAQLEKSRLLSDRFSAERPKGSFSTLEIQRTEQGDSAMYLCASSSRDSYEQYFGPGTRLTVT.

The rearrangement uses TRBV10-1 and TRBJ2-1, with 10 bases lining up with TRBD2. CDR3 size: 17 residues. The J segment lost 7 bases and the V segment lost 4 bases, leaving 13 bases of the junction unmatched. Germline V gene lookup returns CDR1 WNHNN and CDR2 SYGVQD (reference sequence). The CDR3 region has the DNA TGCGCCAGCAGTGTTCTAGGGATAGCGGGAGGAAGGAATGAGCAGTTCTTC. Its protein is CASSVLGIAGGRNEQFF.